This TCR beta chain was documented in a study of regulatory T cells in long-lasting Graves disease. The V and J ends lost 6 bases and 0 bases, in that order; junction bases with no gene match: 5. Germline values: CDR1 SGHVS, CDR2 FNYEAQ. The CDR3 is made up of 15 amino acids. Assembly of TCR beta libraries relied on iRepertoire HTBI primers together with Arm-PCR of CDR3 regions. TCRdb reprocessed the multiplex PCR reads via MiXCR and lists one record per CDR3 protein. The sample holds approximately 400,000 distinct CDR3 sequences, roughly 15% seen once. Time point: newly diagnosed GD, antithyroid drugs for less than 3 months. Researchers made the TCR library from RNA that was extracted from PBMCs. The data were also submitted as part of a second study, on T cells in Graves' hyperthyroidism and ophthalmopathy.

The receptor's source is a woman in her thirties or forties with Graves disease. The gene calls are TRBV7-6 and TRBJ2-3; the match to TRBD2 covers 8 bases. The material was peripheral blood mononuclear cells (PBMCs), obtained at new diagnosis, from a patient treated with antithyroid drugs. CDR3 bases: TGTGCCAGCAGTTCGGGACTAGTGAGCACAGATACGCAGTATTTT. Its translation: CASSSGLVSTDTQYF.